Each of the 27 T cell receptor beta chains below was sequenced from the same sample in a study of T cell responses to AZD1222 COVID-19 vaccine (dated by TCRdb to about 2021). Library prep was done by the immunoSEQ multiplex PCR assay. Imported from immuneACCESS, the table was reduced by TCRdb to in-frame sequences with V and J called. These copies leave out some clones; in studies compared against another copy, an unresolved V gene accounts for under half, and the cause of the remainder is not known. The sample table holds nearly 80,000 clones, of which approximately 80% were seen once. The ten largest clones capture less than 25% of the sample. This specimen's time point label, per the study, means: baseline before first vaccination. Material: peripheral blood, obtained on day 0 of AZD1222 vaccination. These receptors were collected from an adult in good health.

V is TRBV19 and J is TRBJ2-5; maybe TRBD1 (6 bases). Germline V gene data show CDR1 as LNHDA and CDR2 as SQIVND (reference sequence). The V end was cut by 5 bases, the J end by 2 bases, with 18 bases between. CDR3 size: 16 residues. DNA of the CDR3: TGTGCCAGTAGTGCGAATTCCGGGACACCACAAGAGACCCAGTACTTC. The encoded protein is CASSANSGTPQETQYF.

In nucleotides, the CDR3 is TGCGCCAGCGCCCCGGACAGGCACAGCTCCTACGAGCAGTACTTC. This sequence encodes CASAPDRHSSYEQYF. The J gene is TRBJ2-7, the V gene TRBV5-1, with TRBD1 matching 7 bases. The J segment lost 0 bases and the V segment lost 7 bases, leaving 10 bases of the junction unmatched. This CDR3 contains 15 residues. The V gene's germline CDR1 is SGHRS and CDR2 YFSETQ.

This clone was seen just once. This rearrangement joins TRBV7-9 to TRBJ1-2; 7 bases map to TRBD1. The CDR3 runs 15 residues. V lost 6 bases to trimming and J lost 0 bases; unmatched junction nucleotides: 7. From germline, CDR1 is SEHNR and CDR2 FQNEAQ (reference sequence). The CDR3 sequence: CASSSQGLSNYGYTF. The CDR3 DNA sequence: TGTGCCAGCAGTTCACAGGGGCTATCTAACTATGGCTACACCTTC.

This chain links TRBV10-1 with TRBJ1-2; maybe TRBD1 (5 bases). Per germline, CDR1 WNHNN and CDR2 SYGVQD (reference sequence). The ends were cut back, 6 bases at V and 4 bases at J, with 9 bases in the middle. The CDR3 is made up of 12 amino acids. The CDR3 DNA sequence: TGCGCCAGCAGCGGGACTCGCTATGGCTACACCTTC. It codes for CASSGTRYGYTF.

CDR3 sequence reads: CASSLNDNNYGYTF. In DNA form, the CDR3 reads TGTGCCAGCAGCCTTAACGACAATAACTATGGCTACACCTTC. V and J are TRBV9 and TRBJ1-2; D gene ambiguous. Germline-derived CDR1 and CDR2 are SGDLS and YYNGEE. V was pared by 4 bases and J by 1 base, with 11 bases between. There are 14 residues in the CDR3.

This clone is a singleton in its sample. V is TRBV18 and J is TRBJ2-3; 9 positions agree with TRBD2. CDR1 is KGHSH and CDR2 is LQKENI in the germline V gene. The CDR3 has 14 residues. The J segment lost 6 bases and the V segment lost 5 bases, leaving 6 bases of the junction unmatched. CDR3: CASSKGLAEDTQYF. CDR3 nucleotides: TGTGCCAGCTCAAAGGGACTAGCCGAGGATACGCAGTATTTT.

V is TRBV27 and J is TRBJ2-6; 9 bases fit TRBD1. With 6 bases clipped from V and 0 bases from J, the junction kept 9 bases outside the gene matches. This CDR3 is 18 amino acids long. Per germline, CDR1 MNHEY and CDR2 SMNVEV (reference sequence). As DNA, the CDR3 is TGTGCCAGCAGGAGATCACAGGGGGCTCACTCTGGGGCCAACGTCCTGACTTTC. This codes for CASRRSQGAHSGANVLTF.

The V gene is TRBV10-3, the J gene TRBJ1-1; no reliable D call. V lost 10 bases and J lost 1, with 13 bases in between. CDR3 size: 13 residues. In germline, CDR1 is ENHRY, CDR2 SYGVKD. The CDR3 reads CATSRPPNTEAFF. The CDR3 coding sequence is TGTGCCACTTCCCGGCCTCCGAACACTGAAGCTTTCTTT.

This chain connects TRBV5-6 to TRBJ2-2; TRBD1 might be the D (6 bases). Deletions cut 0 bases from V and 1 base from J, with 7 bases between. The germline CDR1 and CDR2 sequences are SGHDT and YYEEEE. The CDR3 is 15 residues long. The DNA for the CDR3 is TGTGCCAGCAGCTTGGGAGGGGGGAACACCGGGGAGCTGTTTTTT. Amino acids: CASSLGGGNTGELFF.

The chain is built from TRBV27 and TRBJ1-1; a possible D gene is TRBD1 (6 bases). The ends were cut back, 5 bases at V and 4 bases at J, with 8 bases in the middle. Germline CDR1 MNHEY, CDR2 SMNVEV (reference sequence). The CDR3 is made up of 12 amino acids. Here the CDR3 reads CASSRTATEAFF. The CDR3 bases are TGTGCCAGCAGTCGGACAGCCACTGAAGCTTTCTTT.

This chain joins TRBV11-2 and TRBJ2-1, with D unresolved. In germline, CDR1 is SGHAT, CDR2 FQNNGV. This CDR3 contains 17 residues. Trimming stripped 6 bases from V and 0 bases from J, with 18 bases between. CDR3 region: CASSRAGSYSSYNEQFF. Here the CDR3 DNA reads TGTGCCAGCAGTAGAGCCGGGTCCTATAGCTCCTACAATGAGCAGTTCTTC.

The table lists this clone with a count of one. The rearrangement links TRBV3-1 (or the pseudogene TRBV3-2) to TRBJ1-5; 8 bases match TRBD1. CDR3 length: 14 residues. The V segment lost 1 base and the J segment 7 bases; nucleotides outside the gene matches: 3. The germline V gene encodes CDR1 LGHDT and CDR2 YNNKEL (reference sequence). The chain's CDR3 is CASSQVQGGQPQHF. CDR3 coding DNA: TGTGCCAGCAGCCAAGTACAGGGGGGCCAGCCCCAGCATTTT.

V gene TRBV27 combines with J gene TRBJ2-1; TRBD2 matches at 11 bases. Germline trimming cut 5 bases from V and 2 bases from J; bases unmatched to any gene: 2. Germline CDR1 MNHEY, CDR2 SMNVEV (reference sequence). This CDR3 region has 15 residues. CDR3 sequence reads: CASSGTSGAYNEQFF. CDR3 DNA sequence: TGTGCCAGCAGTGGGACTAGCGGAGCCTACAATGAGCAGTTCTTC.

Comments on this clone: The same CDR3 arises from other DNA sequences in this sample as well. The chain is built from TRBV6-5 and TRBJ2-7; D perhaps matches TRBD2 (5 bases). CDR1 is MNHEY, CDR2 SVGAGI, per germline. The V end lost 8 bases, the J end lost 4 bases, and 9 bases lay between the germline ends. The CDR3 totals 11 residues. The DNA of the CDR3 is TGTGCCAGCCAAGGAGGTTACGAGCAGTACTTC. Its translation: CASQGGYEQYF.

This clone was recorded a few times. The J gene is TRBJ1-2, the V gene TRBV3-1 (or the pseudogene TRBV3-2); D is perhaps TRBD1 (5 bases). Germline CDR1 LGHDT, CDR2 YNNKEL (reference sequence). The CDR3 covers 15 residues. The ends were cut back, 0 bases at V and 2 bases at J, with 10 bases in the middle. The CDR3 DNA is TGTGCCAGCAGCCAAGATGGCAGGGCGAACTATGGCTACACCTTC. Translating gives CASSQDGRANYGYTF.

V usage is TRBV2 and J usage is TRBJ2-2; 11 bases map to TRBD2. Trimming took 6 bases from V and 3 from J; bases not matched to a gene: 18. The CDR3 loop spans 20 amino acids. CDR1 is SNHLY and CDR2 is FYNNEI in the germline V gene. The CDR3 nucleotides are TGTGCCAGCAGGACTCCTACAGGGGTTGGTAGCGGGGGGGACACCGGGGAGCTGTTTTTT. This encodes CASRTPTGVGSGGDTGELFF. The complete variable domain, with remaining parts taken from reference TRBV2 and TRBJ2-2, reads EPEVTQTPSHQVTQMGQEVILRCVPISNHLYFYWYRQILGQKVEFLVSFYNNEISEKSEIFDDQFSVERPDGSNFTLKIRSTKLEDSAMYFCASRTPTGVGSGGDTGELFFGEGSRLTVL.

This chain links TRBV6-5 with TRBJ2-5; TRBD1 agrees at 8 bases. CDR3 size: 14 residues. The trim removed 4 bases at V and 0 bases at J, leaving 1 base unmatched. Germline CDR1 MNHEY, CDR2 SVGAGI. The DNA for the CDR3 is TGTGCCAGCAGTTTGGACAGGGACCAAGAGACCCAGTACTTC. This sequence encodes CASSLDRDQETQYF.

The gene calls are TRBV10-1 and TRBJ1-5, with 8 positions matching TRBD1. The junction had 5 bases not matched to a gene; V was cut back by 0 bases and J by 4 bases. The germline CDR1 and CDR2 sequences are WNHNN and SYGVQD (reference sequence). The CDR3 sequence is 16 residues long. The CDR3 region has the DNA TGCGCCAGCAGTGAGTCTCGGACAGGGAGAAATCAGCCCCAGCATTTT. It is translated as CASSESRTGRNQPQHF.

This chain connects TRBV5-6 to TRBJ2-1, with D possibly TRBD2 on 6 matching bases. This CDR3 contains 12 residues. With 4 bases removed from V and 10 bases from J, the gap between germline ends came to 12 bases. Germline lookup yields CDR1 SGHDT and CDR2 YYEEEE. The CDR3 nucleotides are TGTGCCAGCAGCCTGGCGGGGTACGAGCAGTTCTTC. This encodes CASSLAGYEQFF.

The genes are TRBV9 and TRBJ1-6, with D unresolved. This CDR3 contains 15 residues. With 3 bases removed from V and 7 bases from J, the gap between germline ends came to 14 bases. CDR1 and CDR2 (germline): SGDLS, YYNGEE. CDR3 region: CASSEDPQRNSPLHF. CDR3 bases: TGTGCCAGCAGCGAGGACCCCCAACGGAATTCACCCCTCCACTTT.

This clone was found a few times. The chain combines TRBV13 with TRBJ1-2; TRBD1 might be the D (5 bases). Trimming removed 5 bases from V and 2 bases from J, with 12 bases in between. The CDR3 consists of 14 residues. CDR1 PRHDT and CDR2 FYEKMQ come from the germline V gene (reference sequence). In nucleotides, the CDR3 is TGTGCCAGCAGCCAAGGGACGGGAAACTATGGCTACACCTTC. This translates into CASSQGTGNYGYTF.

The chain combines TRBV2 with TRBJ2-2; D is undetermined. This CDR3 comprises 14 residues. The V end lost 7 bases, the J end lost 0 bases, and 9 bases lay between the germline ends. Germline V gene sequence: CDR1 SNHLY, CDR2 FYNNEI. The CDR3 sequence is CASKAVPNTGELFF. In DNA, the CDR3 is TGTGCCAGCAAAGCCGTCCCGAACACCGGGGAGCTGTTTTTT.

The rearrangement links TRBV7-8 to TRBJ1-6; D unclear. The CDR3 spans 15 residues. Germline loops: CDR1 SGHVS, CDR2 FQNEAQ. Trimming removed 0 bases from V and 7 bases from J, with 10 bases in between. The CDR3 protein is CASSLARAANSPLHF. CDR3 nucleotides: TGTGCCAGCAGCTTAGCGAGGGCTGCCAATTCACCCCTCCACTTT.

This sequence joins TRBV29-1 and TRBJ1-1; D gene uncertain. This CDR3 has 12 amino acids. CDR1 is SQVTM, CDR2 ANQGSEA, per germline. V was clipped by 4 bases and J by 4 bases, with 10 bases between them. CDR3 nucleotides: TGCAGCGTTGGATCTGGTATCACTGAAGCTTTCTTT. This translates into CSVGSGITEAFF.

The chain combines TRBV15 with TRBJ1-5, with D possibly being TRBD1 (5 bases). The germline CDR1 and CDR2 sequences are LNHNV and YYDKDF (reference sequence). V was trimmed by 3 bases and J by 4 bases, leaving 16 bases between them. The CDR3 covers 16 residues. The CDR3 region is CATSSKDRGRNQPQHF. The CDR3 nucleotides are TGTGCCACCAGCAGCAAGGATAGGGGACGGAATCAGCCCCAGCATTTT.

The chain is built from TRBV2 and TRBJ2-7; D gene ambiguous. The germline CDR1 and CDR2 sequences are SNHLY and FYNNEI. This CDR3 has 12 residues. The V gene lost 8 bases and the J gene lost 7 bases, with 15 bases spanning the gap. The CDR3 DNA sequence: TGTGCCAGCTCGGGTCTCCAGAGGGAGCAGTACTTC. Translated, it gives CASSGLQREQYF.

V and J are TRBV10-3 and TRBJ2-1; D unresolved. In germline, CDR1 is ENHRY, CDR2 SYGVKD. The CDR3 sequence is 11 residues long. The V and J ends lost 3 bases and 7 bases respectively, with 4 bases between them. CDR3 sequence reads: CAISEGNEQFF. The CDR3 DNA reads TGTGCCATCAGTGAAGGTAATGAGCAGTTCTTC.